This TCR beta chain was identified during a study of response to subunit inactivated influenza vaccine. Findings and limits, study-wide: Authors suggested few new T cells are recruited by each seasonal influenza vaccination.

There are 13 residues in the CDR3. Deletions cut 3 bases from V and 6 bases from J, with 8 bases between. Germline CDR1 reads MDHEN; CDR2 reads SYDVKM. MiXCR, applied by TCRdb to the RT-PCR reads, yields one record per CDR3 protein. The repertoire holds around 520,000 distinct CDR3 sequences, with less than 30% as singletons. This clonotype has only a few counts. No antigen is known for it. This sequence originates from a man aged 45-60 years who received an inactivated influenza vaccine. The genes are TRBV28 and TRBJ2-2, with D uncertain. Sequencing used CD4+ T cells sorted from PBMCs, obtained about 5 days after vaccination. The CDR3 is CASSLVGSGELFF. CDR3 bases: TGTGCCAGCAGTTTGGTAGGATCCGGGGAGCTGTTTTTT. Drawing the rest from reference TRBV28 and TRBJ2-2, the complete variable domain is DVKVTQSSRYLVKRTGEKVFLECVQDMDHENMFWYRQDPGLGLRLIYFSYDVKMKEKGDIPEGYSVSREKKERFSLILESASTNQTSMYLCASSLVGSGELFFGEGSRLTVL.